These 3 T cell receptor beta chains were all obtained from the same sample, sequenced in a study of control samples from healthy donors and cancer patients. Assay: immunoSEQ multiplex PCR; the TCRdb copy retains only in-frame clones and omits some. This sample has about 120,000 clones, with 88% found just once. Sequences were obtained from blood. These receptor sequences come from a man in his forties or fifties in good health.

For the CDR3, the DNA is TGTGCCAGCAGCCGAAGGGACAGTCACTATGGCTACACCTTC. This translates into CASSRRDSHYGYTF. The V call is TRBV11-1, the J call TRBJ1-2; 7 bases are a match to TRBD1. The ends lost 5 bases at V and 3 bases at J; junction bases unmatched: 6. The V gene's germline CDR1 is SGHAT and CDR2 FQDESV (reference sequence). The CDR3 totals 14 residues. The full variable domain, rest sourced from reference TRBV11-1 and TRBJ1-2, is EAEVAQSPRYKITEKSQAVAFWCDPISGHATLYWYRQILGQGPELLVQFQDESVVDDSQLPKDRFSAERLKGVDSTLKIQPAELGDSAMYLCASSRRDSHYGYTFGSGTRLTVV.

There are a few counts of this clone. The rearrangement links TRBV7-9 to TRBJ2-1; D gene unclear. Germline CDR1 and CDR2: SEHNR and FQNEAQ (reference sequence). Deletions cut 5 bases from V and 12 bases from J, with 11 bases between. CDR3 length: 11 residues. The CDR3 sequence is CASSAAWGQFF. In DNA form, the CDR3 reads TGTGCCAGCAGCGCCGCTTGGGGGCAGTTCTTC.

This clone was counted at least ten times. The rearrangement uses TRBV3-1 (or the pseudogene TRBV3-2) and TRBJ1-2; D ambiguous. The CDR3 extends over 15 amino acids. Trimming took off 1 base at V and 2 bases at J, with 11 bases between the two ends. CDR1 LGHDT and CDR2 YNNKEL come from the germline V gene (reference sequence). In nucleotides, the CDR3 is TGTGCCAGCAGCCAAGTAACAGAGCCGAACTATGGCTACACCTTC. It translates to CASSQVTEPNYGYTF.